This entry describes one TCR beta chain. This sample was included in a study of T-cell memory formation after mild COVID-19. The authors produced TCR alpha and TCR beta cDNA libraries with sample barcodes and UMIs by 5'RACE using constant-segment primers. TCRdb re-analysed the 5' RACE reads in MiXCR, keeping a single row per CDR3 protein. Altogether fewer than 400,000 distinct CDR3 sequences are present, roughly 15% being singletons, with the ten largest covering approximately 21%. Germline CDR1 is KGHDR and CDR2 is SFDVKD. CDR3 length: 15 residues. V shed 2 bases, J shed 6 bases, and the junction held 8 bases outside the gene matches.

Input material: PBMCs or a T cell subset sorted from them (not recorded which). This sequence joins TRBV24-1 and TRBJ1-1, with 7 bases fitting TRBD1. This receptor was obtained from a man aged 18 to 29 who had mild COVID-19 (a few samples of this study predate the infection). Cell type and time point are not known. CDR3 nucleotide sequence: TGTGCCACCAGTGATTCACGACAGGGTACCGCTGAAGCTTTCTTT. Residues: CATSDSRQGTAEAFF.